One and the same sample provided the 8 T cell receptor beta chains below, sequenced in a study of metastatic and nonmetastatic thyroid tumors. TCRdb called clones again from the PCR reads with MiXCR. The sample lists 25,000 to 35,000 clones, 20% to 25% occurring once. No treatment had been given to any patient before thyroid surgery. The sequenced sample was blood. These TCRs come from a female donor with papillary thyroid cancer or a benign thyroid nodule (not recorded which). Some clones in this sample may be carry-over from other donors' samples.

This clone was seen repeatedly, ten times or more. The chain uses TRBV18 and TRBJ2-1, with TRBD2 identical over 14 bases. The junction had 7 bases not matched to a gene; V was cut back by 5 bases and J by 7 bases. The germline CDR1 and CDR2 sequences are KGHSH and LQKENI. The length of the CDR3 is 16 residues. The CDR3 here is CASSSTGTSGRNEQFF. The CDR3 region has the DNA TGTGCCAGCTCATCCACCGGGACTAGCGGGAGAAATGAGCAGTTCTTC.

This clone is classed as medium-sized (0.01 to 0.1%). This sequence joins TRBV24-1 and TRBJ2-1; TRBD2 matches 12 bases. In germline, CDR1 is KGHDR, CDR2 SFDVKD. CDR3 length: 14 residues. With V trimmed by 7 bases and J by 9 bases, 6 bases remained unmatched. Here the CDR3 reads CATRLAGGSGEQFF. The CDR3 region has the DNA TGTGCCACCAGACTAGCGGGAGGATCGGGTGAGCAGTTCTTC.

This clone has ten or more counts. This rearrangement joins TRBV20-1 to TRBJ2-3; TRBD2 aligns across 8 bases. The CDR3 is 16 residues long. Trimming took 0 bases from V and 1 from J; bases not matched to a gene: 6. Germline V gene sequence: CDR1 DFQATT, CDR2 SNEGSKA (reference sequence). CDR3 sequence (DNA): TGCAGTGCTAGAGATCGCGGTAGCGGGGGCACAGATACGCAGTATTTT. Its protein product is CSARDRGSGGTDTQYF.

The chain has TRBV7-8 and TRBJ1-2, with no clear D. CDR3 length: 15 residues. V lost 4 bases and J lost 3, with 15 bases in between. In germline, CDR1 is SGHVS, CDR2 FQNEAQ. The CDR3 here is CASSWTIRADYGYTF. The CDR3 nucleotides are TGTGCCAGCAGCTGGACCATCCGGGCTGACTATGGCTACACCTTC.

Notes on this clone: This CDR3 is also generated by other DNA sequences in the sample. The chain employs TRBV2 and TRBJ2-7; TRBD1 might be the D (5 bases). Between the trimmed V and J ends, which lost 1 base and 5 bases, there was a span of 18 bases. The CDR3 loop spans 16 amino acids. Looked up from germline, CDR1 is SNHLY and CDR2 is FYNNEI. CDR3 amino acids: CASSEGWGGRVDEQYF. CDR3 bases: TGTGCCAGCAGTGAAGGGTGGGGCGGCAGGGTCGACGAGCAGTACTTC.

The V and J genes are TRBV11-2 and TRBJ2-1, with D possibly matching TRBD2 (5 bases). Per germline, CDR1 SGHAT and CDR2 FQNNGV. This CDR3 is built from 15 residues. V gave up 5 bases and J gave up 6 bases, with 17 bases separating them. CDR3 DNA: TGTGCCAGCAGCCCATTGACTATCTGGATCAATGAGCAGTTCTTC. It yields the protein CASSPLTIWINEQFF.

The genes are TRBV6-6 and TRBJ2-1, with a tentative D call TRBD2 (6 bases). The CDR3 is made up of 18 amino acids. Trimming stripped 0 bases from V and 4 bases from J, with 19 bases between. CDR1 is MNHNY and CDR2 is SVGAGI in the germline V gene (reference sequence). CDR3 amino acids: CASSYSFGSGRNYNEQFF. The CDR3 bases are TGTGCCAGCAGTTACTCATTCGGTAGCGGTAGGAATTACAATGAGCAGTTCTTC.

At least ten counts were recorded for this clone. V is TRBV9 and J is TRBJ2-1; D possibly corresponds to TRBD2 (5 bases). V lost 4 bases, J lost 0 bases, and 17 bases lay in between. This CDR3 contains 17 residues. The V gene's germline CDR1 is SGDLS and CDR2 YYNGEE. CDR3 sequence (DNA): TGTGCCAGCAGCATGAATGCCGGACTGAGCTCCTACAATGAGCAGTTCTTC. This gives the protein CASSMNAGLSSYNEQFF.